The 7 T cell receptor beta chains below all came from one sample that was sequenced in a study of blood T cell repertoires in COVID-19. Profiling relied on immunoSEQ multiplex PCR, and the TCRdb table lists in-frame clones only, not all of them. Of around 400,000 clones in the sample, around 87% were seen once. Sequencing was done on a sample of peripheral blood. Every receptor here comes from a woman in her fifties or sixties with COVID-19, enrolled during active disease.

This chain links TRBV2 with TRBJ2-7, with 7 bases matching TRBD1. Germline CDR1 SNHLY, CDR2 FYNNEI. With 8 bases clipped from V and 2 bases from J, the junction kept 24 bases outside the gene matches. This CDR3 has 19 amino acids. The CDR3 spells CASFGGSQKGDSLPYEQYF. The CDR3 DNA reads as TGTGCCAGCTTTGGGGGATCACAGAAGGGGGACAGCCTGCCCTACGAGCAGTACTTC.

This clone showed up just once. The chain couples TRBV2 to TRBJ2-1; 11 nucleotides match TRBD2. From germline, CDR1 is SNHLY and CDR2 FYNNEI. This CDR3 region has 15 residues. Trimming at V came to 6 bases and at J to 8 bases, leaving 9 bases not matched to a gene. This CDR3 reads CASRGTSGPGDEQFF. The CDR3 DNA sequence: TGTGCCAGCAGAGGGACTAGCGGTCCTGGGGATGAGCAGTTCTTC. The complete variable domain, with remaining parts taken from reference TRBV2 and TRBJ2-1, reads EPEVTQTPSHQVTQMGQEVILRCVPISNHLYFYWYRQILGQKVEFLVSFYNNEISEKSEIFDDQFSVERPDGSNFTLKIRSTKLEDSAMYFCASRGTSGPGDEQFFGPGTRLTVL.

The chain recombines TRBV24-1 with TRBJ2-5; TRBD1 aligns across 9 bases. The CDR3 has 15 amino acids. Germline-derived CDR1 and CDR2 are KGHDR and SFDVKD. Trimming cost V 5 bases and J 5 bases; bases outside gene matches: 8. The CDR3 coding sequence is TGTGCCACCAGTGTCGGGACAGGGCCCTTGGAGACCCAGTACTTC. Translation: CATSVGTGPLETQYF.

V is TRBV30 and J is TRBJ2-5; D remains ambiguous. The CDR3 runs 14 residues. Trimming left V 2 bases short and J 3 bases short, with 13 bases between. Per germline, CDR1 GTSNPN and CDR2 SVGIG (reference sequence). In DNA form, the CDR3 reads TGTGCCTGGAGTCTCGAGGATTGGGAAGAGACCCAGTACTTC. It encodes CAWSLEDWEETQYF.

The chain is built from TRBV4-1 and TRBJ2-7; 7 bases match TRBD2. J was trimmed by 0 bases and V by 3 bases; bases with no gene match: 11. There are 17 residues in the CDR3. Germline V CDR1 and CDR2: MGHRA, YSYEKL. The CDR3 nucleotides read TGCGCCAGCAGCCACCTAACCCTAGCGGAAAGCTCCTACGAGCAGTACTTC. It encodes CASSHLTLAESSYEQYF.

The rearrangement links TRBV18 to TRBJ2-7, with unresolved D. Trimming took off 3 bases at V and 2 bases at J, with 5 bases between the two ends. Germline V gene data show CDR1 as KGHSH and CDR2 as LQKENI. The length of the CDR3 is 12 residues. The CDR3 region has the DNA TGTGCCAGCTCACCTGGGCCCTACGAGCAGTACTTC. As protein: CASSPGPYEQYF.

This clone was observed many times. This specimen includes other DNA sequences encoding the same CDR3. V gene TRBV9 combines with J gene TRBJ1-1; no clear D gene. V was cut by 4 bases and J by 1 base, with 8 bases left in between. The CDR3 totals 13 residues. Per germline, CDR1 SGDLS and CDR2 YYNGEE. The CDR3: CASSSTGNTEAFF. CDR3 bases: TGTGCCAGCAGCTCCACGGGGAACACTGAAGCTTTCTTT.